This T cell receptor (beta chain) originates from a study of early T cells in non-severe SARS-CoV-2 infection. In the study overall: Alpha and beta chains were unpaired, from unsorted whole-blood bulk RNA. Study-level results: Comparison of clonotypes with VDJdb favored anti-spike CD8 responses while missing private and CD4 specificities.

CDR1 WSHSY and CDR2 SAAADI come from the germline V gene. V was cut by 3 bases and J by 14 bases, with 11 bases left in between. The CDR3 is made up of 12 amino acids. Each CDR3 protein is one row after TCRdb ran MiXCR on the 5' RACE reads. The top ten hold roughly 7.5% of the sample, which has 90,000 to 120,000 distinct CDR3 sequences, around 10% seen once. This clonotype was found many times. Its antigen is still unknown. Sequences were obtained from whole blood. This clonotype was sampled from an adult who was a healthcare worker with PCR-confirmed SARS-CoV-2 infection or an uninfected control (not recorded which). The chain recombines TRBV10-2 with TRBJ1-6, with TRBD1 as a possible D gene (6 bases). The CDR3 DNA reads as TGCGCCAGCAGTGACCCTGGACAGTCCCTCCACTTT. It encodes CASSDPGQSLHF.